The source of this TCR beta chain is a study of cytomegalovirus exposure and HLA in healthy donors. Study findings and constraints: TRBV6-2, TRBV6-3 and other indistinguishable V segments were excluded.

A multiplex PCR was run with 60 Vbeta primers and 13 Jbeta primers. The method was immunoSEQ multiplex PCR; TCRdb's version includes in-frame clones alone and lacks a portion of them. The table shows roughly 100,000 clones, with 70% to 85% occurring only once. Trimming cost V 5 bases and J 7 bases; bases outside gene matches: 9. Per germline, CDR1 SNHLY and CDR2 FYNNEI. CDR3 length: 14 residues. To note about this clone: As yet, its antigen is unknown.

Source material: PBMCs. This sequence originates from a woman between 18 and 29 years old in good health and CMV-seropositive. The rearrangement uses TRBV2 and TRBJ2-7; the match to TRBD2 covers 9 bases. The CDR3 nucleotides read TGTGCCAGCAGTCCGGGACTAGCCGCAAGAGAGCAGTACTTC. Translated: CASSPGLAAREQYF.